The subject of this entry is one T cell receptor (beta chain). The antigen this receptor binds is unknown. No clone much larger than this one lies a single base away; base qualities are absent. Looking up the germline V gene yields CDR1 MDHEN and CDR2 SYDVKM. The CDR3 has 18 amino acids, counting the end cysteine and phenylalanine. The retained sequence is limited to the CDR3, 54 bases, with the frame set at the first base. Trimming at the junction amounts to 6 bases on V and 3 bases on J, and the germline ends lie 26 bases apart. In the ophthalmopathy patients, disease was moderately to severely active, with a Clinical Activity Score of 3 or more, a NOSPECS grade of 4 or more, and a duration of less than 3 months. Exclusion was applied to patients with uncontrolled infections, other autoimmune diseases, pregnancy or lactation. Diagnoses relied on clinical symptoms, serum thyroxine and TRAb, thyroid ultrasound and orbital computed tomography. Ficoll-Paque density gradient centrifugation was used to isolate PBMCs from about 10 ml of fresh peripheral blood. Total RNA was extracted with Trizol reagent, and quality was checked on an Agilent 2100 Bioanalyzer.

This sample was taken from a study of T cells in Graves' hyperthyroidism and ophthalmopathy (dated by TCRdb to between 2018 and 2021). Broadly, across the study: Peripheral blood was collected at initial diagnosis, before any treatment. In addition, the study compared T-cell repertoires in thyroid tissue and in blood from roughly six Graves' hyperthyroidism patients. The approximately 98 discovery patients were randomly divided into training and test sets at a 7:3 ratio. Prospective prediction of ophthalmopathy was tested in an independent validation cohort of fewer than 20 hyperthyroidism patients and around 16 patients who later progressed to ophthalmopathy. A discovery cohort of about a hundred patients, about 44 with Graves' ophthalmopathy and approximately 57 with stable Graves' hyperthyroidism, was used to find distinguishing TCR V-J signatures. After blood sampling, hyperthyroidism patients were treated with methimazole at a starting dose of 30 mg daily, and ophthalmopathy patients were treated with high-dose intravenous methylprednisolone. The paper reports TCR Vbeta CDR3 sequencing of some 140 peripheral blood samples: 43 ophthalmopathy, about 75 hyperthyroidism and around 17 progressor patients.

What the research found in general, with its limitations: Most expanded thyroid clonotypes (frequency above 0.001) were also found in blood, which suggests that blood repertoires may mirror thyroid immune responses. In validation, the model predicted progression to ophthalmopathy a median of roughly six months before onset, with over 60% sensitivity and about 72% specificity. No statistical method was used to set the sample size in advance, and investigators knew the group allocation. A 13 V-J signature model separated ophthalmopathy from stable hyperthyroidism, with nearly 90% sensitivity and roughly 82% specificity in cross-validation and 80%/75% in testing.

Amplification of TCR beta CDR3 regions was carried out from RNA transcripts. For the first round of RT-PCR on the TCR CDR3, the HTBI primer set was used together with the Qiagen OneStep RT-PCR kit. Libraries were constructed in a second round of multiplex PCR, after which size selection and purification were performed. Libraries were sequenced paired-end with 100 bp reads on an Illumina HiSeq2000. Per the source publication's procedure: SOAPnuke was used to process the raw data, throwing out any read that contained adapters or uncalled bases, had a mean Phred below 15, or lacked an exact constant-primer or identifier match. High-quality paired reads were merged using COPE v1.2.5, and each unique nucleotide sequence was defined as a clonotype. MiTCR v1.1 was used to align clonotypes to the IMGT TRBV, TRBD and TRBJ reference segments. The analysis was restricted to V-J combinations with a frequency above 0.0001, which together covered 99.2% of the repertoires. The TCS score was defined as F50 (clonal expansion) divided by E x V (chaos), with BLOSUM62-based TCRdist calculated between CDR3 peptides within each V-J. Welch's t-statistics and random forest reduced roughly 500 V-J features to about 13, which were used in a naive Bayes classifier (R e1071). The public reads were run again by TCRdb, first through fastp at Q25 and then through MiXCR, and only productive beta chains were kept. Duplicate CDR3 protein sequences are folded into a single record with the most common DNA and genes. The V and J calls were determined by TCRdb, not by the authors. Present in this sample are roughly 640,000 distinct CDR3 sequences, 15% to 20% of which were seen just once. Approximately 3.5% of the sample lies in the top ten.

The sample consisted of blood. Recombination linked TRBV28 to TRBJ1-1; TRBD1 might be the D gene, on 5 matching bases. The sequence came from a woman in her thirties or forties with Graves' ophthalmopathy. The sequence in DNA is TGTGCCAGCAGCTCCGCTTCAGCAGGGAGGGCCAAGGACACTGAAGCTTTCTTT. This is translated as CASSSASAGRAKDTEAFF.